The 14 T cell receptor beta chains reported below all come from one sample, sequenced in a study of blood T cell repertoires in COVID-19. TCRdb's table, derived via immunoSEQ multiplex PCR, lists solely in-frame clones and lacks some. The table includes 200,000 to 250,000 clones, 80% to 85% detected once. Sample: peripheral blood. Receptor source: a woman between 18 and 29 years old with acute or convalescent COVID-19.

The gene calls are TRBV7-2 and TRBJ1-6; maybe TRBD1 (6 bases). V was cut by 0 bases and J by 9 bases, with 18 bases left in between. Germline V CDR1 and CDR2: SGHTA, FQGNSA. CDR3 length equals 17 residues. CDR3 sequence reads: CASSLARGQSRGSPLHF. Written as DNA, the CDR3 is TGTGCCAGCAGCTTAGCGCGGGGGCAGTCTCGGGGTTCACCCCTCCACTTT.

The chain combines TRBV6-4 with TRBJ2-3, with D possibly being TRBD2 (5 bases). Germline CDR1 MRHNA, CDR2 SNTAGT. Trimming cost V 0 bases and J 2 bases, with 15 bases left between them. This CDR3 comprises 17 residues. The CDR3 sequence: CASSDSELGSSTDTQYF. The CDR3 nucleotides are TGTGCCAGCAGTGACTCAGAACTAGGGTCGTCCACAGATACGCAGTATTTT.

The V gene is TRBV20-1, the J gene TRBJ2-7; maybe TRBD1 (5 bases). Germline CDR1 is DFQATT and CDR2 is SNEGSKA (reference sequence). The CDR3 spans 11 residues. Trimming stripped 6 bases from V and 9 bases from J, with 15 bases between. CDR3 nucleotide sequence: TGCAGTGCCGGCCCGACAGCGAGGCAGTACTTC. This gives the protein CSAGPTARQYF.

V usage is TRBV7-2 and J usage is TRBJ2-3, with D maybe TRBD1 (5 bases). The CDR3 loop spans 14 amino acids. Trimming stripped 1 base from V and 1 base from J, with 6 bases between. Germline V gene sequence: CDR1 SGHTA, CDR2 FQGNSA. The DNA for the CDR3 is TGTGCCAGCAGCTTAGGACAGCGCACAGATACGCAGTATTTT. Amino acid sequence: CASSLGQRTDTQYF.

CDR3 sequence (DNA): TGTGCCAGCAGCCAAGATAGGGGCGTCTACAATGAGCAGTTCTTC. As protein: CASSQDRGVYNEQFF. This rearrangement joins TRBV3-1 (or the pseudogene TRBV3-2) to TRBJ2-1, with D tentatively TRBD1 (5 bases). There are 15 residues in the CDR3. Per the germline V gene, CDR1 is LGHDT and CDR2 is YNNKEL (reference sequence). V was shortened by 0 bases and J by 3 bases, with 9 bases between the two germline ends.

This clone was observed once. The V gene is TRBV7-9, the J gene TRBJ2-7, with 7 nucleotides matching TRBD1. Germline V gene sequence: CDR1 SEHNR, CDR2 FQNEAQ (reference sequence). The CDR3 sequence is 14 residues long. Trimming cost V 8 bases and J 5 bases; bases outside gene matches: 12. CDR3 residues: CASGTDRELHEQYF. The CDR3 DNA sequence: TGTGCCAGCGGAACCGACAGGGAGCTCCACGAGCAGTACTTC. The whole variable domain, filled in from reference TRBV7-9 and TRBJ2-7, reads DTGVSQNPRHKITKRGQNVTFRCDPISEHNRLYWYRQTLGQGPEFLTYFQNEAQLEKSRLLSDRFSAERPKGSFSTLEIQRTEQGDSAMYLCASGTDRELHEQYFGPGTRLTVT.

The genes are TRBV6-4 and TRBJ1-6, with TRBD1 as a possible D gene (6 bases). Germline CDR1 and CDR2: MRHNA and SNTAGT. V dropped 2 bases and J dropped 0 bases, with 17 bases sitting between them. The CDR3 is 19 amino acids. CDR3 sequence reads: CASSDPSQGTSSYNSPLHF. The CDR3 DNA is TGTGCCAGCAGTGACCCCTCGCAGGGGACCAGCTCCTATAATTCACCCCTCCACTTT.

This chain uses TRBV29-1 with TRBJ2-2; D is perhaps TRBD1 (5 bases). Trimming took off 4 bases at V and 5 bases at J, with 8 bases between the two ends. This CDR3 has 12 residues. The V gene's germline CDR1 is SQVTM and CDR2 ANQGSEA. For the CDR3, the DNA is TGCAGCGTTGTCTCAGGGACCGGGGAGCTGTTTTTT. Amino acids: CSVVSGTGELFF.

The rearrangement joins TRBV11-3 to TRBJ2-5; TRBD2 agrees at 9 bases. CDR1 and CDR2 (germline): SGHNT, YENEEA. The junction had 0 bases not matched to a gene; V was cut back by 3 bases and J by 4 bases. The CDR3 runs 13 residues. The CDR3 nucleotides read TGTGCCAGCAGCTTGACTAGCGGAGAGACCCAGTACTTC. Translation gives CASSLTSGETQYF.

This rearrangement joins TRBV7-9 to TRBJ2-1; 11 bases are shared with TRBD2. The CDR3 is 17 residues long. V dropped 3 bases and J dropped 5; count of bases not matched to a gene: 9. Germline CDR1 SEHNR, CDR2 FQNEAQ (reference sequence). CDR3 sequence: CASSFPGTSGSNNEQFF. CDR3 in DNA: TGTGCCAGCAGCTTCCCAGGGACTAGCGGTTCAAACAATGAGCAGTTCTTC.

This clone was counted between two and nine times. The chain recombines TRBV7-2 with TRBJ2-1; 7 bases are a match to TRBD2. The CDR3 runs to 14 residues. Looked up from germline, CDR1 is SGHTA and CDR2 is FQGNSA. V lost 1 base to trimming and J lost 16 bases; unmatched junction nucleotides: 13. The CDR3 sequence is CASSLDPATSYCFF. The CDR3, as DNA: TGTGCCAGCAGCTTAGACCCCGCGACTAGCTATTGTTTCTTC.

V gene TRBV6-2 or TRBV6-3 combines with J gene TRBJ1-6; 9 bases are a match to TRBD1. The CDR3 spans 18 residues. Unmatched junction bases numbered 11, after V lost 6 bases and J lost 2 bases. The germline V gene encodes CDR1 MNHEY and CDR2 SVGEGT. The CDR3: CASSPRGQGSTYNSPLHF. As DNA, the CDR3 is TGTGCCAGCAGCCCTCGGGGACAGGGAAGCACCTATAATTCACCCCTCCACTTT.

The chain carries TRBV6-5 and TRBJ1-6, with D perhaps matching TRBD1 (6 bases). Deletions cut 2 bases from V and 7 bases from J, with 12 bases between. CDR1 is MNHEY and CDR2 is SVGAGI in the germline V gene. The CDR3 sequence is 15 residues long. Here the CDR3 DNA reads TGTGCCAGCAGTTACAACGGACAGAGGAATTCACCCCTCCACTTT. Encoded protein: CASSYNGQRNSPLHF.

As concerns this clone: This specimen includes other DNA sequences encoding the same CDR3. This chain links TRBV6-5 with TRBJ2-7, with TRBD1 identical over 8 bases. Germline V gene sequence: CDR1 MNHEY, CDR2 SVGAGI. Unmatched junction bases numbered 5, after V lost 0 bases and J lost 4 bases. The CDR3 loop spans 15 amino acids. The CDR3 DNA reads as TGTGCCAGCAGTTACTCCGGGCAGGGGGCGTACGAGCAGTACTTC. Translating it yields CASSYSGQGAYEQYF.